The next 14 T cell receptor beta chains were all read from a single sample in a study of T cell responses to AZD1222 COVID-19 vaccine. TCRdb's table, derived via immunoSEQ multiplex PCR, lists solely in-frame clones and lacks some. The sample holds fewer than 150,000 clones, 88% seen once. The specimen comprised peripheral blood, sampled on day 0 of AZD1222 vaccination. These receptors all come from an adult in good health.

This chain joins TRBV4-1 and TRBJ2-7; D unclear. This CDR3 has 14 amino acids. From germline, CDR1 is MGHRA and CDR2 YSYEKL. Trimming removed 1 base at V and 0 bases at J, with 7 bases between. The CDR3 bases are TGCGCCAGCAGCCAAGCTGCCAGCTCCTACGAGCAGTACTTC. It specifies CASSQAASSYEQYF.

This clone turned up a few times. V is TRBV6-1 and J is TRBJ2-7, with D perhaps TRBD2 (5 bases). Germline V gives CDR1 MNHNS, CDR2 SASEGT. The CDR3 sequence is 17 residues long. V was pared by 0 bases and J by 3 bases, with 18 bases between. CDR3: CASSEALRGSIVYEQYF. CDR3 DNA sequence: TGTGCCAGCAGTGAAGCGCTTCGTGGGAGCATTGTCTACGAGCAGTACTTC.

The CDR3 is CASTLKERMPGDNSPLHF. The CDR3 nucleotides are TGTGCCAGCACCCTTAAAGAGAGGATGCCGGGGGATAATTCACCCCTCCACTTT. V and J are TRBV7-6 and TRBJ1-6; maybe TRBD1 (5 bases). The CDR3 covers 18 residues. V lost 7 bases, J lost 5 bases, and 24 bases lay in between. Germline CDR1 and CDR2: SGHVS and FNYEAQ.

The chain couples TRBV3-1 (or the pseudogene TRBV3-2) to TRBJ2-2, with 7 positions matching TRBD2. Trimming at V came to 8 bases and at J to 1 base, leaving 4 bases not matched to a gene. CDR1 and CDR2 (germline): LGHDT, YNNKEL (reference sequence). The CDR3 runs 14 residues. The CDR3 region is CASLPSGNTGELFF. In DNA form, the CDR3 reads TGTGCCAGCTTACCTAGCGGGAACACCGGGGAGCTGTTTTTT.

The chain combines TRBV6-5 with TRBJ2-5; D unresolved. The length of the CDR3 is 12 residues. The germline gives CDR1 MNHEY, CDR2 SVGAGI. The V end lost 5 bases, the J end lost 5 bases, and 9 bases lay between the germline ends. The CDR3 loop is CASSSIGETQYF. As DNA, the CDR3 is TGTGCCAGCAGTAGTATCGGTGAGACCCAGTACTTC.

The genes are TRBV7-2 and TRBJ1-5; 9 bases agree with TRBD1. This CDR3 has 15 amino acids. The germline gives CDR1 SGHTA, CDR2 FQGNSA. The junction had 7 bases not matched to a gene; V was cut back by 1 base and J by 9 bases. The CDR3 DNA follows: TGTGCCAGCAGCTTAGGTGGGACAGGGAAGCCGCCCCAGCATTTT. Amino acids: CASSLGGTGKPPQHF.

The V call is TRBV5-6, the J call TRBJ2-2, with 7 bases matching TRBD1. V lost 3 bases to trimming and J lost 1 base; unmatched junction nucleotides: 9. Germline values: CDR1 SGHDT, CDR2 YYEEEE. The CDR3 has 17 residues. Here the CDR3 reads CASSSPTYRGNTGELFF. The CDR3 DNA reads as TGTGCCAGCAGCTCACCCACCTACAGGGGGAACACCGGGGAGCTGTTTTTT.

This chain connects TRBV7-2 to TRBJ1-1; weak D call: TRBD1 (6 bases). This CDR3 spans 14 amino acids. Trimming stripped 5 bases from V and 6 bases from J, with 16 bases between. Germline CDR1 is SGHTA and CDR2 is FQGNSA. The CDR3 region is CASSPTLQGSEAFF. CDR3 bases: TGTGCCAGCAGCCCGACCTTACAGGGTTCTGAAGCTTTCTTT.

The chain recombines TRBV5-1 with TRBJ2-7; 9 bases line up with TRBD1. V dropped 4 bases and J dropped 5; count of bases not matched to a gene: 7. Germline V lookup: CDR1 SGHRS, CDR2 YFSETQ. The CDR3 has 14 amino acids. The CDR3 here is CASSAAGTGNEQYF. CDR3 sequence (DNA): TGCGCCAGCAGCGCAGCCGGGACAGGGAACGAGCAGTACTTC.

The J gene is TRBJ1-6, the V gene TRBV9; TRBD1 is a possible D gene (5 bases). CDR3 size: 13 residues. Trimming removed 4 bases from V and 6 bases from J, with 8 bases in between. From germline, CDR1 is SGDLS and CDR2 YYNGEE. In DNA form, the CDR3 reads TGTGCCAGCAGCCCCGGGGCTAATTCACCCCTCCACTTT. Encoded protein: CASSPGANSPLHF.

Only one count was recorded for this clone. The rearrangement uses TRBV5-1 and TRBJ2-7; D remains unclear. Between the trimmed V and J ends, which lost 5 bases and 2 bases, there was a span of 11 bases. The CDR3 is 13 residues long. Germline loops: CDR1 SGHRS, CDR2 YFSETQ. For the CDR3, the DNA is TGCGCCAGCAGGGCTCTATCGGCCTACGAGCAGTACTTC. Translated: CASRALSAYEQYF.

The V call is TRBV4-2, the J call TRBJ2-3, with 10 bases that match TRBD2. V was pared by 3 bases and J by 6 bases, with 9 bases of the junction left unmatched. There are 16 residues in the CDR3. Germline V gives CDR1 LGHNA, CDR2 YNFKEQ. This chain's CDR3 is CASSHEAGGPGDTQYF. For the CDR3, the DNA is TGTGCCAGCAGCCACGAAGCGGGGGGGCCTGGGGATACGCAGTATTTT.

In nucleotides, the CDR3 is TGTGCCAGCAGCTTACAAGCCGGGACTAGCCACAATGAGCAGTTCTTC. Amino acids: CASSLQAGTSHNEQFF. The rearrangement joins TRBV9 to TRBJ2-1, with 9 positions matching TRBD2. CDR1 SGDLS and CDR2 YYNGEE come from the germline V gene. Trimming took 4 bases from V and 5 from J; bases not matched to a gene: 10. This CDR3 is 16 amino acids long.

The chain employs TRBV27 and TRBJ1-5; the D gene is possibly TRBD1 (5 bases). Germline CDR1 is MNHEY and CDR2 is SMNVEV (reference sequence). V was pared by 2 bases and J by 6 bases, with 14 bases between. The CDR3 loop spans 15 amino acids. For the CDR3, the DNA is TGTGCCAGCAGTTTAGTGGGGGGAGGGAGTCAGCCCCAGCATTTT. It specifies CASSLVGGGSQPQHF.